The 17 T cell receptor beta chains in this list originate from one sample, sequenced in a study of OX40 agonist ivuxolimab in advanced cancers. Method: immunoSEQ multiplex PCR; TCRdb's copy keeps in-frame clones and lacks some. The sample includes more than 60,000 clones, around 83% seen only once; the top ten take about 1.2%. The source material was CD4+ or CD8+ T cells sorted from blood, sampled in a trial of the OX40 agonist ivuxolimab. The receptors come from an adult with an advanced solid tumor such as melanoma, head and neck, liver or kidney cancer.

Only one count was recorded for this clone. The gene calls are TRBV5-1 and TRBJ1-6; D unclear. The CDR3 extends over 14 amino acids. Germline-derived CDR1 and CDR2 are SGHRS and YFSETQ. Trimming shortened V by 0 bases and J by 7 bases, and 8 bases separated the two germline ends. CDR3 in amino acids: CASSLELGNSPLHF. The DNA for the CDR3 is TGCGCCAGCAGCTTGGAGCTGGGAAATTCACCCCTCCACTTT.

V usage is TRBV6-6 and J usage is TRBJ1-5; 7 bases agree with TRBD1. The ends lost 6 bases at V and 5 bases at J; junction bases unmatched: 4. CDR3 length: 13 amino acids. Germline-derived CDR1 and CDR2 are MNHNY and SVGAGI (reference sequence). The CDR3 region has the DNA TGTGCCAGCAGGGGGACAGACTATCAGCCCCAGCATTTT. It encodes CASRGTDYQPQHF.

V usage is TRBV18 and J usage is TRBJ2-7; D may be TRBD1 or TRBD2 (6 bases each). Germline V gene lookup returns CDR1 KGHSH and CDR2 LQKENI. V was clipped by 0 bases and J by 5 bases, with 14 bases between them. This CDR3 has 15 amino acids. The CDR3 DNA is TGTGCCAGCTCACCACCGACGGGGGCAGGCCACGAGCAGTACTTC. Translating gives CASSPPTGAGHEQYF.

The J gene is TRBJ2-5, the V gene TRBV5-1; TRBD1 matches 8 bases. Germline CDR1 SGHRS, CDR2 YFSETQ. The CDR3 sequence is 15 residues long. V was pared by 4 bases and J by 6 bases, with 11 bases of the junction left unmatched. The CDR3 here is CASSRNPGQEQTQYF. In DNA, the CDR3 is TGCGCCAGCAGCAGAAACCCGGGACAGGAACAGACCCAGTACTTC.

The chain uses TRBV15 and TRBJ2-7; 8 bases line up with TRBD1. J gave up 0 bases and V 3 bases, and 7 bases lay outside the gene matches. Germline assignment: CDR1 LNHNV and CDR2 YYDKDF (reference sequence). The CDR3 covers 16 residues. The CDR3 DNA reads as TGTGCCACCAGCAGGTACCGAGGGACAGGCTCCTACGAGCAGTACTTC. It translates to CATSRYRGTGSYEQYF.

The chain links TRBV5-1 to TRBJ1-1, with D possibly matching TRBD1 (5 bases). Germline V gene sequence: CDR1 SGHRS, CDR2 YFSETQ. V lost 2 bases and J 1 base, leaving 9 bases between the germline ends. The CDR3 consists of 14 residues. The CDR3 region is CASSFQGRNTEAFF. In nucleotides, the CDR3 is TGCGCCAGCAGCTTCCAGGGACGGAACACTGAAGCTTTCTTT.

The V call is TRBV15, the J call TRBJ1-1; D remains ambiguous. The CDR3 is 15 amino acids. The V end lost 1 base, the J end lost 4 bases, and 13 bases lay between the germline ends. Germline V lookup: CDR1 LNHNV, CDR2 YYDKDF (reference sequence). The CDR3 DNA is TGTGCCACCAGCAGAGTAACCGGGTTGGGCACTGAAGCTTTCTTT. This codes for CATSRVTGLGTEAFF. The variable domain in full, with the rest retrieved from reference TRBV15 and TRBJ1-1, is DAMVIQNPRYQVTQFGKPVTLSCSQTLNHNVMYWYQQKSSQAPKLLFHYYDKDFNNEADTPDNFQSRRPNTSFCFLDIRSPGLGDTAMYLCATSRVTGLGTEAFFGQGTRLTVV.

This CDR3 is CASSSQATKEIGYTF. The CDR3, as DNA: TGTGCCAGCAGCTCCCAAGCGACAAAGGAGATCGGCTACACCTTC. The chain carries TRBV7-2 and TRBJ1-2; D gene ambiguous. The germline CDR1 and CDR2 sequences are SGHTA and FQGNSA. The CDR3 totals 15 residues. Trimming took off 4 bases at V and 8 bases at J, with 20 bases between the two ends. Variable domain in full (rest from reference TRBV7-2 and TRBJ1-2): GAGVSQSPSNKVTEKGKDVELRCDPISGHTALYWYRQSLGQGLEFLIYFQGNSAPDKSGLPSDRFSAERTGGSVSTLTIQRTQQEDSAVYLCASSSQATKEIGYTFGSGTRLTVV.

The chain couples TRBV7-2 to TRBJ1-1; D may be TRBD1 (5 bases). Between the trimmed V and J ends, which lost 3 bases and 5 bases, there was a span of 10 bases. CDR1 is SGHTA, CDR2 FQGNSA, per germline. This CDR3 contains 13 residues. This chain's CDR3 is CASSFQGDTEAFF. The CDR3 DNA follows: TGTGCCAGCAGCTTTCAAGGGGATACTGAAGCTTTCTTT.

This sequence joins TRBV23-1 and TRBJ1-2, with D uncertain. TRBV23-1 is annotated as an ORF whose role is uncertain. The CDR3 is 11 residues long. V shed 6 bases and J shed 2 bases, with 4 bases lying between them. CDR3 sequence (DNA): TGCGCCAGCAGACACAACTATGGCTACACCTTC. Protein product: CASRHNYGYTF.

The chain recombines TRBV5-4 with TRBJ2-3, with TRBD1 matching over 9 bases. The CDR3 length is 13 residues. With V trimmed by 9 bases and J by 4 bases, 6 bases remained unmatched. The germline V gene has CDR1 SGHNT and CDR2 YYREEE (reference sequence). In DNA, the CDR3 is TGTGCCACCAACAGGGGGCGTGCAGATACGCAGTATTTT. It translates to CATNRGRADTQYF.

The chain has TRBV30 and TRBJ2-7; no clear D. Germline-derived CDR1 and CDR2 are GTSNPN and SVGIG (reference sequence). The CDR3 is 15 residues long. V gave up 2 bases and J gave up 6 bases, with 20 bases separating them. In nucleotides, the CDR3 is TGTGCCTGGAGTCGAAGGGTGGGCACCATTGGCGAGCAGTACTTC. Translated, it gives CAWSRRVGTIGEQYF.

The CDR3 reads CAISEDRGTAYPQTQYF. The CDR3 DNA reads as TGTGCCATCAGTGAAGACCGGGGGACAGCCTACCCGCAGACCCAGTACTTC. The chain recombines TRBV10-3 with TRBJ2-5; possible D gene TRBD1, 7 bases. The ends were cut back, 3 bases at V and 6 bases at J, with 23 bases in the middle. The CDR3 totals 17 residues. Per germline, CDR1 ENHRY and CDR2 SYGVKD.

This sequence joins TRBV5-1 and TRBJ2-3, with D perhaps TRBD1 (5 bases). The CDR3 has 15 amino acids. The V gene's germline CDR1 is SGHRS and CDR2 YFSETQ. V lost 1 base, J lost 2 bases, and 11 bases lay in between. Here the CDR3 DNA reads TGCGCCAGCAGCTTGATGGGGCCCTCCACAGATACGCAGTATTTT. The encoded protein is CASSLMGPSTDTQYF.

The chain is built from TRBV5-6 and TRBJ1-2, with TRBD1 identical over 8 bases. Germline V CDR1 and CDR2: SGHDT, YYEEEE. The length of the CDR3 is 14 residues. Unmatched junction bases numbered 5, after V lost 0 bases and J lost 7 bases. CDR3 bases: TGTGCCAGCAGCTTGGCCGGCAGGGGGCTTGGCTACACCTTC. It is translated as CASSLAGRGLGYTF.

The rearrangement uses TRBV5-1 and TRBJ2-7, with 8 bases aligning to TRBD2. Germline V CDR1 and CDR2: SGHRS, YFSETQ. J gave up 1 base and V 5 bases, and 5 bases lay outside the gene matches. The CDR3 sequence is 14 residues long. The CDR3 protein is CASRTGGGSYEQYF. CDR3 DNA: TGCGCCAGCAGAACGGGCGGGGGGTCCTACGAGCAGTACTTC. Together with reference TRBV5-1 and TRBJ2-7, the CDR3 gives the full variable domain: KAGVTQTPRYLIKTRGQQVTLSCSPISGHRSVSWYQQTPGQGLQFLFEYFSETQRNKGNFPGRFSGRQFSNSRSEMNVSTLELGDSALYLCASRTGGGSYEQYFGPGTRLTVT.

This clone was observed a single time. The chain uses TRBV6-1 and TRBJ1-5, with D perhaps matching TRBD1 (6 bases). Germline CDR1 MNHNS, CDR2 SASEGT. The CDR3 sequence is 15 residues long. The V gene lost 5 bases and the J gene lost 10 bases, with 21 bases spanning the gap. The DNA for the CDR3 is TGTGCCAGCAGTCTAACCCCCGGGACAAATATACCCCAGCATTTT. Protein product: CASSLTPGTNIPQHF.